This entry is about one T cell receptor beta chain. This entry comes from a study of cytomegalovirus exposure and HLA in healthy donors. Amplification used 60 Vbeta primers and 13 Jbeta primers. Original processing notes: There were tens of millions of unique TCR beta chains by a later count, and approximately 10 million of them were shared. Sequenced by immunoSEQ multiplex PCR; TCRdb stores in-frame clones only, minus some. D and trimming were read from the DNA, whereas the V and J calls and clone size are those reported in that table. The sample holds around 270,000 clones, 75% to 90% seen once. V was pared by 1 base and J by 8 bases, with 18 bases between. The CDR3 contains 16 residues. Germline loops: CDR1 MGHRA, CDR2 YSYEKL.

The J gene is TRBJ2-1, the V gene TRBV4-1; TRBD2 is a possible D gene (5 bases). The sample comprised PBMCs. This receptor was identified in a girl between 2 and 10 years old in good health and CMV-seronegative. The CDR3 region is CASSQAPPSGFYEQFF. The CDR3, as DNA: TGCGCCAGCAGCCAAGCACCCCCCAGCGGTTTCTATGAGCAGTTCTTC.